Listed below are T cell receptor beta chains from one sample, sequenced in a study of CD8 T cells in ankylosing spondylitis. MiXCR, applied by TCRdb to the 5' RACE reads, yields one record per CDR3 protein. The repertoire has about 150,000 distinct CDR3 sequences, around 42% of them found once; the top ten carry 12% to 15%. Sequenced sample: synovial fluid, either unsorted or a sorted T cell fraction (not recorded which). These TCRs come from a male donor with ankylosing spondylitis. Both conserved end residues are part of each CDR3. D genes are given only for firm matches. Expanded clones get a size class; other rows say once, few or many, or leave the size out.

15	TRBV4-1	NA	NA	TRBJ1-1	CASSQGPGGYTEAFF	TGCGCCAGCAGCCAAGGTCCAGGCGGGTACACTGAAGCTTTCTTT
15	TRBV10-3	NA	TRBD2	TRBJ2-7	CAISESSSGRYEQYF	TGTGCCATCAGTGAGTCTTCTAGCGGGAGGTACGAGCAGTACTTC
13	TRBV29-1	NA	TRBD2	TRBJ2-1	CSSSGATYNEQFF	TGCAGCAGTAGCGGGGCCACCTACAATGAGCAGTTCTTC
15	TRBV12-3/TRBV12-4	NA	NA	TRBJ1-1	CASSFEGGMNTEAFF	TGTGCCAGCAGTTTCGAGGGTGGGATGAACACTGAAGCTTTCTTT
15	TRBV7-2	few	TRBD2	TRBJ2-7	CASSYSGGASYEQYF	TGTGCCAGCAGTTATAGCGGGGGGGCATCCTACGAGCAGTACTTC
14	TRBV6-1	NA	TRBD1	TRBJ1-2	CATQPGDSFYGYTF	TGTGCCACTCAACCCGGGGACAGCTTCTATGGCTACACCTTC
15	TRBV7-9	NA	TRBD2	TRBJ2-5	CASSLQRLAKETQYF	TGTGCCAGCAGCCTGCAAAGACTAGCGAAAGAGACCCAGTACTTC
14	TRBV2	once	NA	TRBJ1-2	CASSEMGVWDGYTF	TGTGCCAGCAGTGAAATGGGGGTTTGGGATGGCTACACCTTC
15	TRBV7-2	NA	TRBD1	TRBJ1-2	CASSLNRGLSYGYTF	TGTGCCAGCAGCTTAAACAGGGGGTTGAGCTATGGCTACACCTTC
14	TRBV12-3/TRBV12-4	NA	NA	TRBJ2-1	CASVPTRPDNEQFF	TGTGCCAGCGTCCCGACTAGGCCCGACAATGAGCAGTTCTTC
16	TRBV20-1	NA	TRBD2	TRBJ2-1	CSARDVGGRAYNEQFF	TGCAGTGCTAGAGATGTAGGAGGGAGGGCCTACAATGAGCAGTTCTTC
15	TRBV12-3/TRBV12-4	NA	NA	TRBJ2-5	CASSLESGERETQYF	TGTGCCAGCAGTTTAGAGTCTGGAGAACGAGAGACCCAGTACTTC
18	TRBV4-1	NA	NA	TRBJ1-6	CASSQLERVSSYNSPLHF	TGCGCCAGCAGCCAACTAGAGAGGGTGAGCTCCTATAATTCACCCCTCCACTTT
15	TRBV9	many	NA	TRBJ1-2	CASSVHRLFNYGYTF	TGTGCCAGCAGCGTACATAGGCTTTTTAACTATGGCTACACCTTC
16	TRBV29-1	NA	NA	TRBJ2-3	CSVASGQIRRTDTQYF	TGCAGCGTTGCCAGCGGGCAGATCCGTCGCACAGATACGCAGTATTTT
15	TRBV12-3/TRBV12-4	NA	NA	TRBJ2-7	CASSLIAFPPYEQYF	TGTGCCAGCAGTTTGATTGCGTTCCCGCCCTACGAGCAGTACTTC
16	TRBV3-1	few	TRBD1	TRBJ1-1	CASSPTGGESGTEAFF	TGTGCCAGCAGCCCGACAGGGGGCGAGTCGGGCACTGAAGCTTTCTTT
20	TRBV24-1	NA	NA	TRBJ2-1	CATSDNPYPPGSTRYNEQFF	TGTGCCACCAGTGACAATCCCTACCCGCCGGGCTCCACCAGGTACAATGAGCAGTTCTTC
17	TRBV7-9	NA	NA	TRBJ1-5	CASSWGRDPQGNQPQHF	TGTGCCAGCAGCTGGGGGAGGGACCCACAAGGCAATCAGCCCCAGCATTTT
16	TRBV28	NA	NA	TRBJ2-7	CASRAPAWGTRGEQYF	TGTGCCAGCAGGGCTCCCGCTTGGGGAACTCGGGGTGAGCAGTACTTC
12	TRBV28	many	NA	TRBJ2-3	CASSFWSDTQYF	TGTGCCAGCAGTTTTTGGTCCGATACGCAGTATTTT
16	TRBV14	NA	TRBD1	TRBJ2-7	CASSQGWTGWDYEQYF	TGTGCCAGCAGCCAAGGCTGGACAGGGTGGGACTACGAGCAGTACTTC
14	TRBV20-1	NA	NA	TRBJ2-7	CSATPTSGDYEQYF	TGCAGTGCTACCCCCACCTCGGGAGACTACGAGCAGTACTTC
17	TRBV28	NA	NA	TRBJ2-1	CASSLWHLSPTGNEQFF	TGTGCCAGCAGTTTATGGCACCTCTCGCCGACAGGCAATGAGCAGTTCTTC
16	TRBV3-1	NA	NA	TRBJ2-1	CASSPFVGPSGDEQFF	TGTGCCAGCAGCCCCTTTGTGGGACCCAGCGGAGATGAGCAGTTCTTC
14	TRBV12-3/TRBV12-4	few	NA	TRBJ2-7	CASSLGTAPYEQYF	TGTGCCAGCAGTTTAGGGACAGCACCCTACGAGCAGTACTTC
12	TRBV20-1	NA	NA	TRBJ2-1	CSARDRELEQFF	TGCAGTGCTAGAGATCGCGAGCTTGAGCAGTTCTTC
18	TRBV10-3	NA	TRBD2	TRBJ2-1	CAISRITSGGTINNEQFF	TGTGCCATCAGCAGGATAACTAGCGGGGGGACTATTAACAATGAGCAGTTCTTC
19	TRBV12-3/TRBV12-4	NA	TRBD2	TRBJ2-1	CATLPHLVLSGSSYNEQFF	TGTGCCACCCTCCCCCACCTTGTTCTTAGCGGGTCCTCCTACAATGAGCAGTTCTTC
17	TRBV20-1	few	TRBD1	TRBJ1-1	CSARDLLGDRRNTEAFF	TGCAGTGCTAGAGATCTTTTAGGGGACAGGCGGAACACTGAAGCTTTCTTT
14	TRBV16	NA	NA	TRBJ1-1	CASSQVSRNTEAFF	TGTGCCAGCAGCCAAGTAAGCCGGAACACTGAAGCTTTCTTT
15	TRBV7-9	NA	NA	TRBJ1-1	CASSLGSAGITEAFF	TGTGCCAGCAGCTTAGGCAGTGCGGGGATCACTGAAGCTTTCTTT
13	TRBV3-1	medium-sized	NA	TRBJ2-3	CASSQVSWDTQYF	TGTGCCAGCAGCCAAGTTTCTTGGGATACGCAGTATTTT
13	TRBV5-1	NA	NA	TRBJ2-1	CASSSFQGGEQFF	TGCGCCAGCAGCTCGTTTCAGGGTGGTGAGCAGTTCTTC
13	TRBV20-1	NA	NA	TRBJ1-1	CSATRQAITEAFF	TGCAGTGCCACAAGACAGGCGATCACTGAAGCTTTCTTT
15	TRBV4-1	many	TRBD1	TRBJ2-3	CASSRGQASTDTQYF	TGCGCCAGCAGCCGGGGACAGGCTAGCACAGATACGCAGTATTTT
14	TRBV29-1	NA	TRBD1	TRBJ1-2	CSVLLGPGQDGYTF	TGCAGCGTTTTACTGGGGCCGGGACAGGATGGCTACACCTTC
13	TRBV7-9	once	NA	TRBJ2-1	CASSPTGFNEQFF	TGTGCCAGCAGCCCTACAGGGTTCAATGAGCAGTTCTTC
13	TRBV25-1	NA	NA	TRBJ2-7	CASSDWRRHEQYF	TGTGCCAGCAGTGACTGGAGACGGCACGAGCAGTACTTC
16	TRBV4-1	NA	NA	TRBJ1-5	CASSQEGRNINQPQHF	TGCGCCAGCAGCCAAGAGGGGAGGAACATCAATCAGCCCCAGCATTTT
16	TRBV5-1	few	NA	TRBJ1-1	CASSLGPFKGNTEAFF	TGCGCCAGCAGCTTGGGACCTTTCAAGGGCAACACTGAAGCTTTCTTT
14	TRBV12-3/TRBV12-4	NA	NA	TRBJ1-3	CASSLRPRGNTIYF	TGTGCCAGCAGTTTAAGGCCCCGGGGAAACACCATATATTTT
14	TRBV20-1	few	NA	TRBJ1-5	CSASAGGESQPQHF	TGCAGTGCTAGTGCGGGCGGGGAGAGTCAGCCCCAGCATTTT
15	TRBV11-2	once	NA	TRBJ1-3	CASSFYRVEGNTIYF	TGTGCCAGCAGCTTCTACAGGGTCGAGGGAAACACCATATATTTT
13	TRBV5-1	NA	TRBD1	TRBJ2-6	CASSPDRVRVLTF	TGCGCCAGCAGCCCGGACAGGGTACGCGTCCTGACTTTC
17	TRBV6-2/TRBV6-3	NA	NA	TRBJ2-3	CASRAPFSGPFTDTQYF	TGTGCCAGCCGAGCACCCTTTAGCGGCCCTTTCACAGATACGCAGTATTTT
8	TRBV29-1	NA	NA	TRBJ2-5	CSAGTQYF	TGCAGCGCTGGGACCCAGTACTTC
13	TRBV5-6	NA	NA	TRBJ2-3	CASSFQGTDTQYF	TGTGCCAGCAGCTTCCAGGGTACAGATACGCAGTATTTT
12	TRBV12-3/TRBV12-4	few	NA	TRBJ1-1	CASTLGGTEAFF	TGTGCCAGCACCCTCGGGGGGACTGAAGCTTTCTTT
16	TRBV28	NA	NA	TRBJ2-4	CASSLGQELAKNIQYF	TGTGCCAGCAGTTTGGGGCAGGAGTTAGCCAAAAACATTCAGTACTTC
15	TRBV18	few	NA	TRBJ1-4	CASSPAGTLNEKLFF	TGTGCCAGCTCACCCGCCGGGACTCTTAATGAAAAACTGTTTTTT
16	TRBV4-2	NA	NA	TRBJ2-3	CASSQDMGSSTDTQYF	TGCGCCAGCAGCCAAGATATGGGCAGCAGCACAGATACGCAGTATTTT
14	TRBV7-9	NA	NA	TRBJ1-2	CASSLAAGPRGYTF	TGTGCCAGCAGCTTAGCCGCAGGGCCCCGAGGCTACACCTTC
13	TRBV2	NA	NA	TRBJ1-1	CASSGCRANEAFF	TGTGCCAGCAGTGGCTGCAGGGCTAATGAAGCTTTCTTT
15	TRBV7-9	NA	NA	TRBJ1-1	CASSQAVRRNTEAFF	TGTGCCAGCAGCCAAGCAGTCAGGAGGAACACTGAAGCTTTCTTT
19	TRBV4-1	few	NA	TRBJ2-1	CASSQEPFLASSSYNEQFF	TGCGCCAGCAGCCAAGAACCATTTCTAGCGTCGAGCTCCTACAATGAGCAGTTCTTC
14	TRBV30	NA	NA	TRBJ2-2	CAWSVQGGTGELFF	TGTGCCTGGAGTGTACAAGGGGGCACCGGGGAGCTGTTTTTT